This TCR beta chain was captured in a study of blood T cell repertoires in COVID-19. This CDR3 has 11 residues. Trimming shortened V by 6 bases and J by 7 bases, and 9 bases separated the two germline ends. Only in-frame clones appear in the TCRdb table, and some are missing; sequencing was by immunoSEQ multiplex PCR. Among 93,000 or so clones listed, about 92% were seen once. The chain carries TRBV12-3 or TRBV12-4 and TRBJ1-2; no clear D. The sequence derives from a woman over 75 in a cohort sampled during active COVID-19. The source material was peripheral blood. The CDR3 loop is CASSPGSGYTF. In DNA form, the CDR3 reads TGTGCCAGCAGCCCCGGTAGTGGCTACACCTTC.